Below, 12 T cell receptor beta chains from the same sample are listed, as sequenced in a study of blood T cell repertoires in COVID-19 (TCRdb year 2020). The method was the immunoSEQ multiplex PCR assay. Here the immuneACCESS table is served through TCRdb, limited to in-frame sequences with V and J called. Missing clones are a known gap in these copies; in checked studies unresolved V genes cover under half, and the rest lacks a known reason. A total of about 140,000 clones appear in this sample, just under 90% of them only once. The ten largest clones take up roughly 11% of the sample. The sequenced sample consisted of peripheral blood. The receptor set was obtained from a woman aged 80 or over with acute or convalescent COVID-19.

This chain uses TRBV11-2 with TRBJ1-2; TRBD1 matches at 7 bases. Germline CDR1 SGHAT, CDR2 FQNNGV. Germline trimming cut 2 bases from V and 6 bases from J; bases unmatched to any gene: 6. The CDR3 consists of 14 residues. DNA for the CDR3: TGTGCCAGCAGCTTAAGGATGACAGGGAATGGCTACACCTTC. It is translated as CASSLRMTGNGYTF. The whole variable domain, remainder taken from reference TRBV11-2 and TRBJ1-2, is EAGVAQSPRYKIIEKRQSVAFWCNPISGHATLYWYQQILGQGPKLLIQFQNNGVVDDSQLPKDRFSAERLKGVDSTLKIQPAKLEDSAVYLCASSLRMTGNGYTFGSGTRLTVV.

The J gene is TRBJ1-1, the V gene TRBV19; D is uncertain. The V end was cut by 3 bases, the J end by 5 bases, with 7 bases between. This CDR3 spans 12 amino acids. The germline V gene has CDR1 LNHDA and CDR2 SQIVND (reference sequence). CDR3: CASSIGRTEAFF. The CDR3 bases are TGTGCCAGTAGTATCGGGAGGACTGAAGCTTTCTTT. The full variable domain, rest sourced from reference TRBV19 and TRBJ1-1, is DGGITQSPKYLFRKEGQNVTLSCEQNLNHDAMYWYRQDPGQGLRLIYYSQIVNDFQKGDIAEGYSVSREKKESFPLTVTSAQKNPTAFYLCASSIGRTEAFFGQGTRLTVV.

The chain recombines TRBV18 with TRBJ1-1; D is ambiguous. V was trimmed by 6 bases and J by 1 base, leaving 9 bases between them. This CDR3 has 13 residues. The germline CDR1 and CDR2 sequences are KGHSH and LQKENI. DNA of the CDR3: TGTGCCAGCTCCCGGGTCGAGAACACTGAAGCTTTCTTT. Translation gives CASSRVENTEAFF. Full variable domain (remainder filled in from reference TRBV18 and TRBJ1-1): NAGVMQNPRHLVRRRGQEARLRCSPMKGHSHVYWYRQLPEEGLKFMVYLQKENIIDESGMPKERFSAEFPKEGPSILRIQQVVRGDSAAYFCASSRVENTEAFFGQGTRLTVV.

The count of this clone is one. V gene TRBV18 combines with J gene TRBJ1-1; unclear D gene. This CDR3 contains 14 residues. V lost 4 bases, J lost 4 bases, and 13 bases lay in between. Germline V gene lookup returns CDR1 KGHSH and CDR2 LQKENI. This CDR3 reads CASSLDSGGTEAFF. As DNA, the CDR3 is TGTGCCAGCTCACTCGACTCTGGTGGCACTGAAGCTTTCTTT.

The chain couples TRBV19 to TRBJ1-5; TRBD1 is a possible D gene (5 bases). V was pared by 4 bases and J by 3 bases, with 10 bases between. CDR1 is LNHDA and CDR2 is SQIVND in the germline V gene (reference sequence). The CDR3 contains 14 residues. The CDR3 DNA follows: TGTGCCAGTAGTAACCGACAGTACAATCAGCCCCAGCATTTT. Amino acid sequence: CASSNRQYNQPQHF.

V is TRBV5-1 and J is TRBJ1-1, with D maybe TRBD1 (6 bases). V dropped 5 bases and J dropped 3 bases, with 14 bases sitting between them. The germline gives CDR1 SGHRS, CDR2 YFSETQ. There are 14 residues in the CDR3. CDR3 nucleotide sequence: TGCGCCAGCAGTCCTACAGGGTTGGACACTGAAGCTTTCTTT. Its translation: CASSPTGLDTEAFF.

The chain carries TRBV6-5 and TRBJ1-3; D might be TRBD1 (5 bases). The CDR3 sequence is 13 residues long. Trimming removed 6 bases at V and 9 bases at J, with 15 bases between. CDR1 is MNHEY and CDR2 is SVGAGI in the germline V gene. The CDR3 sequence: CASRRGTDPTIYF. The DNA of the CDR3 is TGTGCCAGCAGGCGGGGGACGGATCCCACCATATATTTT.

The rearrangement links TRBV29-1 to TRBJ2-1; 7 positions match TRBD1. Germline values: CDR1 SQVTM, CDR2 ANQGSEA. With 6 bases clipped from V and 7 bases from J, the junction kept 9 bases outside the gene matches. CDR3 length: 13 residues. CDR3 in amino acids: CSVDRDQGNEQFF. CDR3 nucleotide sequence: TGCAGCGTCGACAGGGACCAGGGGAATGAGCAGTTCTTC.

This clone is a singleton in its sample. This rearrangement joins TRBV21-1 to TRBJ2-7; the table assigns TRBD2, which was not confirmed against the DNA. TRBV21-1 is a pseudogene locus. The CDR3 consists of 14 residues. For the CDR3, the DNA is TGTGCCAGCAGCAAACCCCACCTAAGTCCCGAGCAGTACTTC. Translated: CASSKPHLSPEQYF.

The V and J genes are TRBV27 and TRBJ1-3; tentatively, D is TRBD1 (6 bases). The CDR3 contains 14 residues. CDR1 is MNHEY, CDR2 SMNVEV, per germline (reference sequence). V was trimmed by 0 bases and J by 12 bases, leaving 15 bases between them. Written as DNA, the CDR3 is TGTGCCAGCAGTTTATCAGGCTCGGGGGGCCGCATATATTTT. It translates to CASSLSGSGGRIYF.

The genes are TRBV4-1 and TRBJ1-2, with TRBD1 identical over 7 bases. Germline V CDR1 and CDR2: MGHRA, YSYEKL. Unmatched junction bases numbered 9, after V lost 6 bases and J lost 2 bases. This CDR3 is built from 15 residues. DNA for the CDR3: TGCGCCAGCAGTCCGTCCCTGACAGGGAACTATGGCTACACCTTC. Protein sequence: CASSPSLTGNYGYTF.

CDR3 sequence reads: CASSSPGQFMEYF. For the CDR3, the DNA is TGTGCCAGCAGTTCCCCGGGACAGTTTATGGAGTACTTC. The J gene is TRBJ2-7, the V gene TRBV12-3 or TRBV12-4; 7 nucleotides line up with TRBD1. The length of the CDR3 is 13 residues. Unmatched junction bases numbered 11, after V lost 4 bases and J lost 11 bases.